This T cell receptor (beta chain) was recovered during a study of blood T cell repertoires in COVID-19. Background on the study: Both acute and convalescent COVID-19 samples were obtained from the United States, Italy and Spain. T cells, B-cell-depleted T cells, or PBMCs supplied cDNA or gDNA.

This clone was counted between two and nine times. Method: immunoSEQ multiplex PCR; TCRdb's copy keeps in-frame clones and lacks some. The sample carries some 160,000 clones, roughly 80% recorded once. This sequence was found in a human donor in a cohort sampled during active COVID-19. Material for sequencing was peripheral blood.

The CDR3 DNA follows: TGTGCCAGCAGCCGTCCTGAACAGGGGACCGGGGAGCTGTTTTTT. It encodes CASSRPEQGTGELFF. The chain carries TRBV4-2 and TRBJ2-2; TRBD1 matches at 7 bases. The J segment lost 5 bases and the V segment lost 4 bases, leaving 7 bases of the junction unmatched. The CDR3 is 15 residues long. CDR1 and CDR2 (germline): LGHNA, YNFKEQ.